This T cell receptor (beta chain) derives from a study of vaccination effects on CD4 cells after COVID-19. About the study: Post-vaccine sample collection fell at a median of 72 days after the second dose.

The method was immunoSEQ multiplex PCR; TCRdb's version includes in-frame clones alone and lacks a portion of them. The table includes about 45,000 clones, 60% to 75% detected once. This clone was seen more than once but under ten times. Its antigen is currently unknown. Culture proceeded for more than 8 days, and CD4+ T cells were then isolated. Subjects were given two BNT162b2 or mRNA-1273 vaccine doses. The V gene lost 4 bases and the J gene lost 0 bases, with 17 bases spanning the gap. The CDR3 spans 16 residues. From germline, CDR1 is SGHRS and CDR2 YFSETQ. The V call is TRBV5-1, the J call TRBJ2-7, with D tentatively TRBD1 (5 bases). This TCR came from a human donor who received a COVID-19 vaccine. Sequences were derived from CD4+ T cells from PBMCs cultured without peptide, sampled after COVID-19 vaccination. The chain's CDR3 is CASSPRTREGSYEQYF. In DNA form, the CDR3 reads TGCGCCAGCAGCCCCAGAACCAGGGAAGGCTCCTACGAGCAGTACTTC.